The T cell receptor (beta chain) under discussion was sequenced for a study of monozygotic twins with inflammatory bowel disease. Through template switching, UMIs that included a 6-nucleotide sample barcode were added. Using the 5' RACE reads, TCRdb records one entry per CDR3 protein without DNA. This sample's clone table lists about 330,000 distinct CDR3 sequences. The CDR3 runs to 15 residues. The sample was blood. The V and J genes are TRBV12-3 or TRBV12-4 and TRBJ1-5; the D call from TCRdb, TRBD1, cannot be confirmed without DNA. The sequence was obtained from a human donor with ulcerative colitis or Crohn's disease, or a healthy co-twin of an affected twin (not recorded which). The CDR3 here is CASSHKTQGNQPQHF.